A selection of T cell receptor beta chains follows, all from one sample in a study of blood T cells in healthy people across ages. TCRdb reprocessed the 5' RACE reads via MiXCR and lists one record per CDR3 protein. The data show hundreds of thousands of distinct CDR3 sequences, 29% seen once. Material: blood. The receptor source for this set is a woman older than 75 in good health. The CDR3 runs from the conserved cysteine through the conserved F or W. A D gene is named only where the DNA matches it firmly. Expanded clones are given a class, and other clones once, few, many or no size at all.

v_call: TRBV7-3; d_call: TRBD1; clone_size: .; j_call: TRBJ2-7; cdr3_length: 15; cdr3_nt: TGTGCCAGCAGCTTACCGACAGGGCCTGGCTACGAGCAGTACTTC; cdr3_aa: CASSLPTGPGYEQYF
v_call: TRBV12-3/TRBV12-4; d_call: .; clone_size: many; j_call: TRBJ2-1; cdr3_length: 12; cdr3_nt: TGTGCCAGCAGTTTCGGGCAAAGGGAGCAGTTCTTC; cdr3_aa: CASSFGQREQFF
v_call: TRBV11-3; d_call: TRBD2; clone_size: few; j_call: TRBJ2-1; cdr3_length: 15; cdr3_nt: TGTGCCAGCAGCTTAGCCGGGGGGTATAACAATGAGCAGTTCTTC; cdr3_aa: CASSLAGGYNNEQFF
v_call: TRBV10-2; d_call: TRBD1; clone_size: many; j_call: TRBJ2-1; cdr3_length: 15; cdr3_nt: TGCGCCAGCTCAGGGGGTTGGGGTTCGAGCAATGAGCAGTTCTTC; cdr3_aa: CASSGGWGSSNEQFF
v_call: TRBV6-6; d_call: TRBD1; clone_size: .; j_call: TRBJ2-2; cdr3_length: 16; cdr3_nt: TGTGCCAGCAGTTACTCGGGCAGGGGGCTTAGCGGGGAGCTGTTTTTT; cdr3_aa: CASSYSGRGLSGELFF
v_call: TRBV29-1; d_call: .; clone_size: many; j_call: TRBJ2-7; cdr3_length: 14; cdr3_nt: TGCAGCGTTAGCGCGCGGGGGCTATCCTACGAGCAGTACTTC; cdr3_aa: CSVSARGLSYEQYF
v_call: TRBV11-2; d_call: .; clone_size: few; j_call: TRBJ2-3; cdr3_length: 15; cdr3_nt: TGTGCCAGCAGGCCCGGCATCCTGGTCACAGGTACGCAGTATTTT; cdr3_aa: CASRPGILVTGTQYF
v_call: TRBV10-2; d_call: .; clone_size: many; j_call: TRBJ1-2; cdr3_length: 12; cdr3_nt: TGCGCCAGTGGCGGACAGTTCTATGGCTACACCTTC; cdr3_aa: CASGGQFYGYTF
v_call: TRBV30; d_call: .; clone_size: few; j_call: TRBJ1-2; cdr3_length: 13; cdr3_nt: TGTGCCTGGAGATTCGGACAGATCTATGGCTACACCTTC; cdr3_aa: CAWRFGQIYGYTF
v_call: TRBV20-1; d_call: TRBD2; clone_size: many; j_call: TRBJ2-3; cdr3_length: 16; cdr3_nt: TGCAGTGCCCAGGGACTAGCGGGGGGCCGGGTTGATACGCAGTATTTT; cdr3_aa: CSAQGLAGGRVDTQYF
v_call: TRBV6-5; d_call: .; clone_size: many; j_call: TRBJ2-5; cdr3_length: 16; cdr3_nt: TGTGCCAGCAGTTACCGACCAATAACGGGGCAAGAGACCCAGTACTTC; cdr3_aa: CASSYRPITGQETQYF
v_call: TRBV12-3/TRBV12-4; d_call: .; clone_size: once; j_call: TRBJ1-1; cdr3_length: 14; cdr3_nt: TGTGCCAGCAGTTTATTAGGACGGCAGGGCATTGCTTTCTTT; cdr3_aa: CASSLLGRQGIAFF
v_call: TRBV7-2; d_call: TRBD1; clone_size: many; j_call: TRBJ2-5; cdr3_length: 14; cdr3_nt: TGTGCCAGCAGCCTGGACAGGGTCGGGGAGACCCAGTACTTC; cdr3_aa: CASSLDRVGETQYF
v_call: TRBV7-2; d_call: .; clone_size: many; j_call: TRBJ2-7; cdr3_length: 15; cdr3_nt: TGTGCCAGCAGGACGGGGGCCGGATACTGCTACGAGCAGTACTTC; cdr3_aa: CASRTGAGYCYEQYF
v_call: TRBV29-1; d_call: TRBD1; clone_size: many; j_call: TRBJ2-7; cdr3_length: 13; cdr3_nt: TGCAGCGTTGAGGGGACAGGGGGCGCCGAGCAGTACTTC; cdr3_aa: CSVEGTGGAEQYF
v_call: TRBV3-1; d_call: .; clone_size: few; j_call: TRBJ1-1; cdr3_length: 11; cdr3_nt: TGTGCCAGCAGTCCTACAGGGCCCGCTTTCTTT; cdr3_aa: CASSPTGPAFF
v_call: TRBV29-1; d_call: TRBD1; clone_size: many; j_call: TRBJ2-1; cdr3_length: 16; cdr3_nt: TGCAGCGTTGACGCCCGGACAGGAAGCTCCTACAATGAGCAGTTCTTC; cdr3_aa: CSVDARTGSSYNEQFF
v_call: TRBV6-6; d_call: .; clone_size: .; j_call: TRBJ2-5; cdr3_length: 14; cdr3_nt: TGTGTCAGCAGTTACTCGGGTAGGGGGGAGACCCAGTACTTC; cdr3_aa: CVSSYSGRGETQYF
v_call: TRBV20-1; d_call: .; clone_size: .; j_call: TRBJ1-4; cdr3_length: 13; cdr3_nt: TGCAGTGCTACCGACACAACTAATGAAAAACTGTTTTTT; cdr3_aa: CSATDTTNEKLFF
v_call: TRBV12-5; d_call: TRBD1; clone_size: many; j_call: TRBJ2-5; cdr3_length: 15; cdr3_nt: TGTGCTAGTGGTTTGGGGGACAGGGGGCTGGAGACCCAGTACTTC; cdr3_aa: CASGLGDRGLETQYF
v_call: TRBV6-2/TRBV6-3; d_call: TRBD1; clone_size: .; j_call: TRBJ2-1; cdr3_length: 17; cdr3_nt: TGTGCCAGCAGACGAAACCCCGGGACAGGGATGCACAATGAGCAGTTCTTC; cdr3_aa: CASRRNPGTGMHNEQFF
v_call: TRBV27; d_call: .; clone_size: .; j_call: TRBJ1-5; cdr3_length: 12; cdr3_nt: TGTGCCAGCAGTTCCGTCAATCAGCCCCAGCATTTT; cdr3_aa: CASSSVNQPQHF
v_call: TRBV25-1; d_call: TRBD2; clone_size: few; j_call: TRBJ2-3; cdr3_length: 15; cdr3_nt: TGTGCCAGCAGTGCTATCGGCGGGGGGCCGGATACGCAGTATTTT; cdr3_aa: CASSAIGGGPDTQYF
v_call: TRBV9; d_call: .; clone_size: few; j_call: TRBJ1-2; cdr3_length: 12; cdr3_nt: TGTGCCAGCAGCTGGGATCCCAATGGCTACACCTTC; cdr3_aa: CASSWDPNGYTF
v_call: TRBV7-2; d_call: TRBD1; clone_size: many; j_call: TRBJ1-2; cdr3_length: 13; cdr3_nt: TGTGCCAGCAGCGGAGGGACAGAGTATGGCTACACCTTC; cdr3_aa: CASSGGTEYGYTF
v_call: TRBV20-1; d_call: .; clone_size: .; j_call: TRBJ2-7; cdr3_length: 19; cdr3_nt: TGCAGTGCTAGAGTCTATCAGGGCAAGGGACCCCTAGTACTCTACGAGCAGTACTTC; cdr3_aa: CSARVYQGKGPLVLYEQYF
v_call: TRBV12-3/TRBV12-4; d_call: TRBD2; clone_size: .; j_call: TRBJ2-3; cdr3_length: 12; cdr3_nt: TGTACCAGCGGGAGGATCACAGATACGCAGTATTTT; cdr3_aa: CTSGRITDTQYF
v_call: TRBV7-2; d_call: .; clone_size: .; j_call: TRBJ1-1; cdr3_length: 14; cdr3_nt: TGTGCCAGCAGCCCTTGGGTAGGAAACACTGAAGCTTTCTTT; cdr3_aa: CASSPWVGNTEAFF
v_call: TRBV12-3/TRBV12-4; d_call: TRBD1; clone_size: many; j_call: TRBJ1-5; cdr3_length: 16; cdr3_nt: TGTGCCAGCAGTTGGGACAGGGACCGCTTAGATCAGCCCCAGCATTTT; cdr3_aa: CASSWDRDRLDQPQHF
v_call: TRBV6-6; d_call: .; clone_size: .; j_call: TRBJ1-6; cdr3_length: 15; cdr3_nt: TGTGCCAGCAGTTACTCGTGGGTTCTGGGATCACCCCTCCACTTT; cdr3_aa: CASSYSWVLGSPLHF
v_call: TRBV20-1; d_call: .; clone_size: many; j_call: TRBJ1-5; cdr3_length: 16; cdr3_nt: TGCAGTGCTAGAGGGGGATGGCAGGGAGGCAATCAGCCCCAGCATTTT; cdr3_aa: CSARGGWQGGNQPQHF
v_call: TRBV20-1; d_call: .; clone_size: .; j_call: TRBJ2-3; cdr3_length: 16; cdr3_nt: TGCAGTGCTAGACACGACCATAGCGCTAAAATAGATACGCAGTATTTT; cdr3_aa: CSARHDHSAKIDTQYF
v_call: TRBV14; d_call: .; clone_size: .; j_call: TRBJ2-5; cdr3_length: 13; cdr3_nt: TGTGCCAGCAGCCAGAGCAGGGCGAGTGAGCAGTACTTC; cdr3_aa: CASSQSRASEQYF
v_call: TRBV9; d_call: TRBD2; clone_size: many; j_call: TRBJ2-5; cdr3_length: 17; cdr3_nt: TGTGCCAGCAGCGTAGGTTCTCTAGCGGGGGGCGGAGAGACCCAGTACTTC; cdr3_aa: CASSVGSLAGGGETQYF
v_call: TRBV5-6; d_call: .; clone_size: .; j_call: TRBJ2-5; cdr3_length: 14; cdr3_nt: TGTGCCAGCAGCTGGGGAAGCCTAAAAGAGACCCAGTACTTC; cdr3_aa: CASSWGSLKETQYF
v_call: TRBV20-1; d_call: TRBD1; clone_size: many; j_call: TRBJ2-7; cdr3_length: 13; cdr3_nt: TGCAGCGGGGCCCAGGGGGTCGGCTACGAGCAGTACTTC; cdr3_aa: CSGAQGVGYEQYF
v_call: TRBV7-2; d_call: TRBD1; clone_size: .; j_call: TRBJ1-5; cdr3_length: 14; cdr3_nt: TGTGCCAGCAGTCAGGGGGATGGGGGTCGGCCCCAGCATTTT; cdr3_aa: CASSQGDGGRPQHF
v_call: TRBV30; d_call: TRBD1; clone_size: .; j_call: TRBJ2-5; cdr3_length: 17; cdr3_nt: TGTGCCTGGAGTGTAAGGGCCCCCCACAGGGGCGAAGAGACCCAGTACTTC; cdr3_aa: CAWSVRAPHRGEETQYF
v_call: TRBV7-9; d_call: .; clone_size: once; j_call: TRBJ1-5; cdr3_length: 16; cdr3_nt: TGTGCCAGCAGCTTAGGGCTGGGGGATAGCAATCAGCCCCAGCATTTT; cdr3_aa: CASSLGLGDSNQPQHF
v_call: TRBV5-1; d_call: .; clone_size: many; j_call: TRBJ2-7; cdr3_length: 14; cdr3_nt: TGCGCCAGCAGCTTTTTTCAGAACTCCTACGAGCAGTACTTC; cdr3_aa: CASSFFQNSYEQYF
v_call: TRBV7-9; d_call: .; clone_size: many; j_call: TRBJ2-7; cdr3_length: 11; cdr3_nt: TGTGCCAGCGGGGGTAACTACGAGCAGTACTTC; cdr3_aa: CASGGNYEQYF
v_call: TRBV6-1; d_call: TRBD1; clone_size: .; j_call: TRBJ2-2; cdr3_length: 14; cdr3_nt: TGTGCCAGCAGAAGGACAGGGCGGAACGGGGAGCTGTTTTTT; cdr3_aa: CASRRTGRNGELFF